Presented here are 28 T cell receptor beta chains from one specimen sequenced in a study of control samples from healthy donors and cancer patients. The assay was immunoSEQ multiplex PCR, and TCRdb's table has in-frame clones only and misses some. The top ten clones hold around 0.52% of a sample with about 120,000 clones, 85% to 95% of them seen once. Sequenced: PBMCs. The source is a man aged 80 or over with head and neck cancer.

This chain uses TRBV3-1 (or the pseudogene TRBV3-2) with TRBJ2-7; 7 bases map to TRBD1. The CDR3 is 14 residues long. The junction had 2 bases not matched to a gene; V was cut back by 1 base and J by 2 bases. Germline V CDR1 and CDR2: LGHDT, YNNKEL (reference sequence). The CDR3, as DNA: TGTGCCAGCAGCCAAGGACAGGGTCCCTACGAGCAGTACTTC. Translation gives CASSQGQGPYEQYF.

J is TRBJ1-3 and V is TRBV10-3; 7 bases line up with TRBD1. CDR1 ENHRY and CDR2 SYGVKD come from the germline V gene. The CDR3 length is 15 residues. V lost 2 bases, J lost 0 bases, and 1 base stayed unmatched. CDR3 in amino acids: CAISERTGSGNTIYF. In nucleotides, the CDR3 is TGTGCCATCAGTGAGCGGACAGGCTCTGGAAACACCATATATTTT.

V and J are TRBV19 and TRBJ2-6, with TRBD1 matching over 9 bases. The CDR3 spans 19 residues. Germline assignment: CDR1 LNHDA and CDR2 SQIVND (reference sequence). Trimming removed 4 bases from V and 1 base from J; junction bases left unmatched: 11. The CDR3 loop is CASSKATGTGRSGANVLTF. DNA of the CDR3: TGTGCCAGTAGTAAGGCGACCGGGACAGGGAGGTCTGGGGCCAACGTCCTGACTTTC.

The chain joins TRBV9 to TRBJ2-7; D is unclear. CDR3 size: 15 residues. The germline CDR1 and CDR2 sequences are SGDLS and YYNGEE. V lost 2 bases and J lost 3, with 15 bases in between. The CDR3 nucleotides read TGTGCCAGCAGCGTCGGGTGGCAGGTCAGCTACGAGCAGTACTTC. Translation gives CASSVGWQVSYEQYF.

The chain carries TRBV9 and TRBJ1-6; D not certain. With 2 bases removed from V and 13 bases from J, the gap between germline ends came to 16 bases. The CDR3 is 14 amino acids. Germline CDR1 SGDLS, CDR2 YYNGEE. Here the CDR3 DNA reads TGTGCCAGCAGCGTTATGGCAGAAGAAAGGCCCCTCCACTTT. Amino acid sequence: CASSVMAEERPLHF.

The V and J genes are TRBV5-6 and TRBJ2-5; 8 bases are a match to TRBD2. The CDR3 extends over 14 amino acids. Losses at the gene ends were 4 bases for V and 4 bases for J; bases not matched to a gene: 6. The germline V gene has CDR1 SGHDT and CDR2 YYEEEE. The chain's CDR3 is CASSLPGTRETQYF. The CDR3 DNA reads TGTGCCAGCAGCCTACCCGGGACTAGAGAGACCCAGTACTTC. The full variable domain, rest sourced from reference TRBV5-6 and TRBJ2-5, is DAGVTQSPTHLIKTRGQQVTLRCSPKSGHDTVSWYQQALGQGPQFIFQYYEEEERQRGNFPDRFSGHQFPNYSSELNVNALLLGDSALYLCASSLPGTRETQYFGPGTRLLVL.

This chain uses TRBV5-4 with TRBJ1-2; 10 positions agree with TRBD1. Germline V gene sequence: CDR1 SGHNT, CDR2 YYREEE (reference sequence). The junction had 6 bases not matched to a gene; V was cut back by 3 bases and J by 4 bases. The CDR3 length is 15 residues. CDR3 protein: CASSSRDRGLYGYTF. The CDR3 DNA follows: TGTGCCAGCAGCTCCCGGGACAGGGGTCTCTATGGCTACACCTTC. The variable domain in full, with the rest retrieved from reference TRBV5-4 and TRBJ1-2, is ETGVTQSPTHLIKTRGQQVTLRCSSQSGHNTVSWYQQALGQGPQFIFQYYREEENGRGNFPPRFSGLQFPNYSSELNVNALELDDSALYLCASSSRDRGLYGYTFGSGTRLTVV.

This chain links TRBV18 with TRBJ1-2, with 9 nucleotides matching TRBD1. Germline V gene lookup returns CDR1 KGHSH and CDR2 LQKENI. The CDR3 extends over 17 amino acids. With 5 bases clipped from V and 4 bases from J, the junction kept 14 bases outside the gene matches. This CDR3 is CASSVGFSGQGAYGYTF. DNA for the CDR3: TGTGCCAGCTCAGTGGGATTCTCGGGACAGGGCGCCTATGGCTACACCTTC.

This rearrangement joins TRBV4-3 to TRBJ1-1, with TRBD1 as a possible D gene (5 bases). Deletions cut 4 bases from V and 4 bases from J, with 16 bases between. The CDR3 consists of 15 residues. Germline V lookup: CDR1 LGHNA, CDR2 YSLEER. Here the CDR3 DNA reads TGCGCCAGCAGCCCCTCAGTAGGGAGGGGCACTGAAGCTTTCTTT. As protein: CASSPSVGRGTEAFF.

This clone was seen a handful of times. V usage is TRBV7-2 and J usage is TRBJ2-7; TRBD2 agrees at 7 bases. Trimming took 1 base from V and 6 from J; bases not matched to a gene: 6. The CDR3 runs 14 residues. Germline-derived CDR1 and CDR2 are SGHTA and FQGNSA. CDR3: CASSLGGSGSEQYF. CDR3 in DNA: TGTGCCAGCAGCTTAGGCGGGAGCGGCAGCGAGCAGTACTTC.

The CDR3 DNA reads as TGTGCCAGCAGTGAATCTTCCATACATCAGCCCCAGCATTTT. Protein sequence: CASSESSIHQPQHF. The V call is TRBV2, the J call TRBJ1-5; no clear D. The V and J ends lost 2 bases and 5 bases respectively, with 10 bases between them. The V gene's germline CDR1 is SNHLY and CDR2 FYNNEI. CDR3 length: 14 amino acids.

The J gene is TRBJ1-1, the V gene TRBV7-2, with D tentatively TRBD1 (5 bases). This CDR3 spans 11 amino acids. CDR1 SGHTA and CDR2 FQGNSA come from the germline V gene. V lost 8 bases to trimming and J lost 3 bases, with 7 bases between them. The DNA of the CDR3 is TGTGCCAGCCGCAGGGACACTGAAGCTTTCTTT. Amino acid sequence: CASRRDTEAFF.

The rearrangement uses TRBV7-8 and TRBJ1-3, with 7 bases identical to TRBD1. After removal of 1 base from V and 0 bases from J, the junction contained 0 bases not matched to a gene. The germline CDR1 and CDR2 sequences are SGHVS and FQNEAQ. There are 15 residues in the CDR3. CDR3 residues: CASSLGDSSGNTIYF. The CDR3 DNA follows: TGTGCCAGCAGCTTAGGGGACAGCTCTGGAAACACCATATATTTT. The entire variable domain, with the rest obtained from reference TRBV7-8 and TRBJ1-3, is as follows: GAGVSQSPRYKVAKRGQDVALRCDPISGHVSLFWYQQALGQGPEFLTYFQNEAQLDKSGLPSDRFFAERPEGSVSTLKIQRTQQEDSAVYLCASSLGDSSGNTIYFGEGSWLTVV.

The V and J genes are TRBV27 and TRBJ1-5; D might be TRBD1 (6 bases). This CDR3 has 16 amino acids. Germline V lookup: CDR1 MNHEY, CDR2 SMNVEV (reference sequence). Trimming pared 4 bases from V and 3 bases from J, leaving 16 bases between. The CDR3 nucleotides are TGTGCCAGCAGTTCTCAAAGTCAGGGGCCCAATCAGCCCCAGCATTTT. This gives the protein CASSSQSQGPNQPQHF.

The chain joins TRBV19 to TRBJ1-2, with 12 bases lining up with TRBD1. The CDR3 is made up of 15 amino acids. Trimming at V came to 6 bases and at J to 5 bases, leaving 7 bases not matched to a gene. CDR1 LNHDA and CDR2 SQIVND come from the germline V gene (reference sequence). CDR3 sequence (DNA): TGTGCCAGTAGGGGGACAGGGGGCGCATGGTATGGCTACACCTTC. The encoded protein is CASRGTGGAWYGYTF.

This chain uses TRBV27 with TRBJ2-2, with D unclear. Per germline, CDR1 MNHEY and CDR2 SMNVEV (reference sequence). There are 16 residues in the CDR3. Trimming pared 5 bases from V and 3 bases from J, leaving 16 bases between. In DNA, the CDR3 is TGTGCCAGCAGTGCCGCCCGGACGGTTCACACCGGGGAGCTGTTTTTT. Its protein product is CASSAARTVHTGELFF.

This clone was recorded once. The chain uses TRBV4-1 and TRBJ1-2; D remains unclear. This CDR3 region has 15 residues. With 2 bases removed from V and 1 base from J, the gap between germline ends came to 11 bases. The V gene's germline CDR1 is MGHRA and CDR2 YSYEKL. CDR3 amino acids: CASSQITDGNYGYTF. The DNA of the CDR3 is TGCGCCAGCAGCCAAATCACGGACGGTAACTATGGCTACACCTTC.

The CDR3 DNA is TGCGCCAGCAGCCGACGGGGCCTTGCTGGGGAGACCCAGTACTTC. Its translation: CASSRRGLAGETQYF. J is TRBJ2-5 and V is TRBV5-1, with D perhaps being TRBD1 or TRBD2 (5 bases each). The CDR3 runs 15 residues. Germline lookup yields CDR1 SGHRS and CDR2 YFSETQ. The V end lost 4 bases, the J end lost 5 bases, and 18 bases lay between the germline ends.

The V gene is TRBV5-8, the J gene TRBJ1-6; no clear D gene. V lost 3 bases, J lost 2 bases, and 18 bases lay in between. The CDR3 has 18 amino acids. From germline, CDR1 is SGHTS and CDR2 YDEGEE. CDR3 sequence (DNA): TGTGCCAGCAGCTCCTTACTTCGGGGAATAGCCTATAATTCACCCCTCCACTTT. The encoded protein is CASSSLLRGIAYNSPLHF.

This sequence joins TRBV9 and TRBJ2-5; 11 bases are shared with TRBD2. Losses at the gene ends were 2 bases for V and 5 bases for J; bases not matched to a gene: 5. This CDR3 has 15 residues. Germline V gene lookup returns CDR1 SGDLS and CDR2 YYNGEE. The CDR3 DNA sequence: TGTGCCAGCAGCGTGGATAGCGGGAGGGGGGAGACCCAGTACTTC. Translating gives CASSVDSGRGETQYF.

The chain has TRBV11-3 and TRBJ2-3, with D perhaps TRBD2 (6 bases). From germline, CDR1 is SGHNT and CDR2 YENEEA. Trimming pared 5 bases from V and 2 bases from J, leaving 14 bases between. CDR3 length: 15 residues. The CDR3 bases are TGTGCCAGCAGCCCAACCGGACTATTCACAGATACGCAGTATTTT. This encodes CASSPTGLFTDTQYF.

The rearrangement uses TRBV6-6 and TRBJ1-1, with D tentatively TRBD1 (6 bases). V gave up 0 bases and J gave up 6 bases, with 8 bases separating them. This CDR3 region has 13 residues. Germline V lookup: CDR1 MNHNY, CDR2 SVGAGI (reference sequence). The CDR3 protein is CASSYSGGPEAFF. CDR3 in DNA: TGTGCCAGCAGTTACTCGGGGGGGCCTGAAGCTTTCTTT.

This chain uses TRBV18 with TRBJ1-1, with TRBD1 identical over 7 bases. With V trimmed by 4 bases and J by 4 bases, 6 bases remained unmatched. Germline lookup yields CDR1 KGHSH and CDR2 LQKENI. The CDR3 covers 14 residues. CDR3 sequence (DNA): TGTGCCAGCTCACTGAACAGGGGAGGCACTGAAGCTTTCTTT. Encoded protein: CASSLNRGGTEAFF.

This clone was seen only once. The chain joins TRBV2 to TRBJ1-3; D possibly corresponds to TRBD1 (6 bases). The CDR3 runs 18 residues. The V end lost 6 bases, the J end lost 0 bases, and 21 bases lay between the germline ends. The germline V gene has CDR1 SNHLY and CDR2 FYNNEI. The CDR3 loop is CASSPTGFQGSSGNTIYF. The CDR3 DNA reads TGTGCCAGCAGCCCGACCGGTTTTCAGGGGAGCTCTGGAAACACCATATATTTT.

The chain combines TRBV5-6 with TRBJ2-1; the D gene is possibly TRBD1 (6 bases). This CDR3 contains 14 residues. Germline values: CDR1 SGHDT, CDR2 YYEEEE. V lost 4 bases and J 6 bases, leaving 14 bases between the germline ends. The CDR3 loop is CASSIGGLLNEQFF. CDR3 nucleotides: TGTGCCAGCAGCATTGGGGGCCTCCTCAATGAGCAGTTCTTC.

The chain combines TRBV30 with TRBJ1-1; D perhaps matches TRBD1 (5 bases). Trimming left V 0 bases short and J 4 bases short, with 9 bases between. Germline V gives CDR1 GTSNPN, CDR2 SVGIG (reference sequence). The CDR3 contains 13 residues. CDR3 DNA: TGTGCCTGGAGTGTATTGGGGGGCACTGAAGCTTTCTTT. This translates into CAWSVLGGTEAFF.

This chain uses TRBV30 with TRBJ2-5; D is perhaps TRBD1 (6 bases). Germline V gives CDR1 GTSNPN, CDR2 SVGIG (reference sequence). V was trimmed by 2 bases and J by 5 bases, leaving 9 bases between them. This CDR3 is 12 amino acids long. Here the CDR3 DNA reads TGTGCCTGGAGTTACAGGGAGGAGACCCAGTACTTC. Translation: CAWSYREETQYF.

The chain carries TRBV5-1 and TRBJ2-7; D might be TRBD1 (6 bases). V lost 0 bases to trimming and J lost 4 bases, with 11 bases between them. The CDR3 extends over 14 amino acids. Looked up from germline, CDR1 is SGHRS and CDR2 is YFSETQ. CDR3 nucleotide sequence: TGCGCCAGCAGCTTGGGCAGGGGCGAGTACGAGCAGTACTTC. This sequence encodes CASSLGRGEYEQYF.